Described below is a single T cell receptor beta chain sequence and its context. Its target is not known. 13 Jbeta primers and 60 Vbeta primers were used for the PCR. Sequenced by immunoSEQ multiplex PCR; TCRdb stores in-frame clones only, minus some. The listing contains tens of thousands of clones. The data derive from a study of cytomegalovirus exposure and HLA in healthy donors. Study-wide points: About 90% or about 30% of the time was how often most TCR beta V segments were productive, according to an earlier analysis. As a later analysis showed, a missense DCLRE1C variant was linked to trimming of TCR beta V- and J-genes. It was assumed in the presence/absence analyses that sequencing depth was roughly uniform across donors.

The source is a man between 45 and 60 years old in good health and CMV-seronegative. Specimen: PBMCs.

In DNA form, the CDR3 reads TGCGCCAGCAGCCCTCAGGGGGCCCGCGAGCAGTACTTC. Translation: CASSPQGAREQYF. The gene calls are TRBV4-3 and TRBJ2-7; TRBD1 matches 8 bases. V lost 4 bases, J lost 6 bases, and 5 bases stayed unmatched. Germline V CDR1 and CDR2: LGHNA, YSLEER. The CDR3 has 13 amino acids.